This T cell receptor beta chain was captured in a study of regulatory dendritic cells for organ transplantation. Regarding the study as a whole: Regulatory dendritic cells appeared to expand memory CD8+ clones less than mature ones. Among resting subsets, memory CD8+ cells contained the most alloreactive clonotypes.

In germline, CDR1 is SGHNT, CDR2 YYREEE (reference sequence). Trimming pared 3 bases from V and 0 bases from J, leaving 17 bases between. The CDR3 has 17 amino acids. Remarks on this clone: Antigen: not known.

This table comes from immunoSEQ multiplex PCR, and its TCRdb copy is limited to in-frame clones, with some not included. The sample contains some 29,000 clones, roughly 79% of which appear only once. This sequence joins TRBV5-4 and TRBJ2-3, with no clear D. The origin of this receptor is a human donor in good health. Sequencing was carried out using memory CD4+ T cells from blood. Subset defined: CD45RO+ memory T cells. CDR3 residues: CASSYKRQVFSTDTQYF. CDR3 nucleotide sequence: TGTGCCAGCAGCTATAAACGACAAGTTTTTAGCACAGATACGCAGTATTTT.